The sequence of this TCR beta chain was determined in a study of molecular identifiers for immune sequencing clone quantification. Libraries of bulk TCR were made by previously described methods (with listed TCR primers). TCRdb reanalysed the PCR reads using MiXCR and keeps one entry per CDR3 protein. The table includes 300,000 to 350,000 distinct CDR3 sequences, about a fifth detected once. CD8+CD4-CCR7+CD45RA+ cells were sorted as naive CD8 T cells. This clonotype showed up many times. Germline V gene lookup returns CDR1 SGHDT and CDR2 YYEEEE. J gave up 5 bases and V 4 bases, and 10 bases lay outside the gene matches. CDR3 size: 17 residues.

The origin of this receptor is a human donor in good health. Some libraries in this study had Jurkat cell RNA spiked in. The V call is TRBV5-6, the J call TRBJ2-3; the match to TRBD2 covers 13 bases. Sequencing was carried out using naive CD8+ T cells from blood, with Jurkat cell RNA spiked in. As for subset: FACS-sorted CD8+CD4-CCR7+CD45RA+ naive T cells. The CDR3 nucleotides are TGTGCCAGCAGCCTACTAGCGGGGGGGCCGGGAGTAGATACGCAGTATTTT. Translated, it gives CASSLLAGGPGVDTQYF.